This entry is about one TCR beta chain. Its target is unknown. Amplification used 60 Vbeta primers and 13 Jbeta primers. Only in-frame clones appear in the TCRdb table, and some are missing; sequencing was by immunoSEQ multiplex PCR. The repertoire holds roughly 110,000 clones, with roughly 76% as singletons. This sample was included in a study of cytomegalovirus exposure and HLA in healthy donors. Study-wide findings and caveats: Most TCR sequences were rare, but some public TCRs occurred in many donors. Later analysis identified several of the most significant clusters that appeared linked to common viral pathogens. For most TCR beta V segments, an earlier analysis put the productive rate at about 87% or about 30% of the time.

Donors had nominal health at sampling but likely had unrecorded immune exposures. The TCR comes from a woman aged 45-60 years in good health and CMV-seropositive. The material sequenced was PBMCs.

CDR3 coding DNA: TGTGCCAGCAGCGTATCGGGGACTAGGACCCATGAGCAGTTCTTC. Residues: CASSVSGTRTHEQFF. The chain carries TRBV9 and TRBJ2-1, with 8 bases that match TRBD2. V shed 1 base and J 8 bases; nucleotides not matched to a gene: 8. The CDR3 runs to 15 residues. Per the germline V gene, CDR1 is SGDLS and CDR2 is YYNGEE.